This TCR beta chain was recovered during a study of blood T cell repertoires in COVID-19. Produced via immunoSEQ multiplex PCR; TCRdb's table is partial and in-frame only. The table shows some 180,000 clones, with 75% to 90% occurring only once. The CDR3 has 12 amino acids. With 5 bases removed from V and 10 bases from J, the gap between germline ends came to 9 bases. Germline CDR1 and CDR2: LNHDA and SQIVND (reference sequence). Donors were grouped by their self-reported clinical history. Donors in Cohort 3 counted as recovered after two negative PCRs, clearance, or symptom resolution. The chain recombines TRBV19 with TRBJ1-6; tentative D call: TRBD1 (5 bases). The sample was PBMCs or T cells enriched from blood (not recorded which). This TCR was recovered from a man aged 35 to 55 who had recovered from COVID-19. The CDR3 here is CASSVGASPLHF. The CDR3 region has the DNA TGTGCCAGTAGTGTTGGGGCATCACCCCTCCACTTT.